This TCR beta chain was found in a study of T cell repertoires in cytomegalovirus infection. Study information: Indicated by public TCR beta signatures were CMV infection and matching HLA type. Study results and limitations: CMV-specific TCR beta clonotypes restricted by HLA-C were the ones dominating the ex vivo response.

TCRdb reanalysed the reads using MiXCR and keeps one entry per CDR3 protein. The sample contains hundreds of thousands of distinct CDR3 sequences, under 55% of which appear only once. About this clonotype itself: Its antigen is unknown.

V lost 1 base, J lost 8 bases, and 14 bases lay in between. The CDR3 is 14 amino acids. Germline values: CDR1 SGHTA, CDR2 FQGNSA. The sequence derives from a human donor in good health (CMV status not recorded). Some clones in this sample may be carry-over from other donors' samples. Sample: cultured PBMCs, taken from culture after CMV antigen stimulation. J is TRBJ1-2 and V is TRBV7-2; a weak D match, TRBD1 (6 bases). CDR3 coding DNA: TGTGCCAGCAGCTTAGGCGGGGGCGGATTAGGCTACACCTTC. Protein: CASSLGGGGLGYTF.